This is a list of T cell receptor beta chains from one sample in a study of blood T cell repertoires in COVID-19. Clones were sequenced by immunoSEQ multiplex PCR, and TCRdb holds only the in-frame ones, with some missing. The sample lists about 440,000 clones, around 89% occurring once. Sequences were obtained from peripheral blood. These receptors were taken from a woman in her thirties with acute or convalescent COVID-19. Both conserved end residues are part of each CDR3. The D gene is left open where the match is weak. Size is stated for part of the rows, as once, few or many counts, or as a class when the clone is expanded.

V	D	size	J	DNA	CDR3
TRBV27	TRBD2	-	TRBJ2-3	TGTGCCAGCAGTTTGACTGGGGGGGTCACAGATACGCAGTATTTT	CASSLTGGVTDTQYF
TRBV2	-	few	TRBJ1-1	TGTGCCAGCAGTCTGCTGGGACAGAACACTGAAGCTTTCTTT	CASSLLGQNTEAFF
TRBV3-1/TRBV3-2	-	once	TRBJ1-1	TGTGCCAGCAGCCCTATTCTGGGGAGGAGGACTGAAGCTTTCTTT	CASSPILGRRTEAFF
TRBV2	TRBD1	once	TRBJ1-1	TGTGCCAGCAGTGGCCCGCGACAGGGGGCTTTATACACTGAAGCTTTCTTT	CASSGPRQGALYTEAFF
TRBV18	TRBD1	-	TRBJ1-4	TGTGCCAGCTCACCAACGACCGGGACAGGAGAAAAACTGTTTTTT	CASSPTTGTGEKLFF
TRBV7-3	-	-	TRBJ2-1	TGTGCCAGCAGCTTAATTGCGGGGCATGCCTACAATGAGCAGTTCTTC	CASSLIAGHAYNEQFF
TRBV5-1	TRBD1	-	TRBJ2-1	TGCGCCAGCTTTTTAACAGGGGGCTCCTACAATGAGCAGTTCTTC	CASFLTGGSYNEQFF
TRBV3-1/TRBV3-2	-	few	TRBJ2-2	TGTGCCAGCAGCTATCTAACAGGGCCCCTTTTATCCGGGGAGCTGTTTTTT	CASSYLTGPLLSGELFF
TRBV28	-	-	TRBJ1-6	TGTGCCAGCAGTTTGGGCCTAAATTCACCCCTCCACTTT	CASSLGLNSPLHF
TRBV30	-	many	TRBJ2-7	TGTGCCTGGTTGGGGAGAGGGTCTGCTAAAGAGCAGTACTTC	CAWLGRGSAKEQYF
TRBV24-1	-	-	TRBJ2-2	TGTGCCACCAGTGATCCCAGGGATACCGGGGAGCTGTTTTTT	CATSDPRDTGELFF
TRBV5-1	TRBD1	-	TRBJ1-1	TGCGCCAGCAGGGGACAGGGGAACACTGAAGCTTTCTTT	CASRGQGNTEAFF
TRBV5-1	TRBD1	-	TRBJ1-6	TGCGCCAGCAGCCTACCCGGGACAGGGGACACTCTTGATGGTTCACCCCTCCACTTT	CASSLPGTGDTLDGSPLHF
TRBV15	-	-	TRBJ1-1	TGTGCCACCTCTCCGCAGCTGACAGTTACTGAAGCTTTCTTT	CATSPQLTVTEAFF
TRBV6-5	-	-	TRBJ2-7	TGTGCCAGCAGTCAAACAGGGCCCTACGAGCAGTACTTC	CASSQTGPYEQYF
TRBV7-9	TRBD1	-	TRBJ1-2	TGTGCCAGCAGCTTATTCCGGGACAGTGCTCGTTATGGCTACACCTTC	CASSLFRDSARYGYTF
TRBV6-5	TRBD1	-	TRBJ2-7	TGTGCCAGCAGTTACCATAACCCGGGACAGGTTAACGAGCAGTACTTC	CASSYHNPGQVNEQYF
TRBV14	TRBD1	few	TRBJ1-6	TGTGCCAGCAGCCAAGGACAGGGCGCCTATAATTCACCCCTCCACTTT	CASSQGQGAYNSPLHF
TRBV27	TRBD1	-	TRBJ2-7	TGTGCCAGCAGTCCCTACTCACAGGGGCGGGAGCAGTACTTC	CASSPYSQGREQYF
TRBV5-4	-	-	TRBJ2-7	TGTGCCAGCAGCCCCGGGAGCGGATCCGAGCAGTACTTC	CASSPGSGSEQYF
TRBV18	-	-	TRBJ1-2	TGTGCCAGCTCACCACCGGGCAGGGGAAATGGCTACACCTTC	CASSPPGRGNGYTF
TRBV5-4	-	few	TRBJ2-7	TGTGCCAGCAGCTTCGACTTGAACTACGAGCAGTACTTC	CASSFDLNYEQYF
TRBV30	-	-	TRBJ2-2	TGTGCCTGGAGGGGGCTTGCATTCACCGGGGAGCTGTTTTTT	CAWRGLAFTGELFF
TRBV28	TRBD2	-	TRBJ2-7	TGTGCCAGCAGTTTAAATGGGACTAGCGGGGTTCTTCGAGTGTTCGGCGAGCAGTACTTC	CASSLNGTSGVLRVFGEQYF
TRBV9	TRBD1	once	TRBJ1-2	TGTGCCAGCAGCGACCAGGGGGGAGGCCCTAACTATGGCTACACCTTC	CASSDQGGGPNYGYTF
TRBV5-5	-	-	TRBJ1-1	TGTGCCAGCAGCTTGGGTACAGCGGGGATCACTGAAGCTTTCTTT	CASSLGTAGITEAFF
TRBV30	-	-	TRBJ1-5	TGTGCCTGGAGCATCAGACTTGGCAATCAGCCCCAGCATTTT	CAWSIRLGNQPQHF